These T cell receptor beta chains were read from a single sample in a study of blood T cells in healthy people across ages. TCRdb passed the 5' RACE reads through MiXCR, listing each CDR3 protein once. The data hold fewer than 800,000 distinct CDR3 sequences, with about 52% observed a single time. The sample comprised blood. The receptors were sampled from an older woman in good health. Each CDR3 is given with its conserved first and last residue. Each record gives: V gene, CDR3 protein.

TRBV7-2,CASSLVSNQPQHF
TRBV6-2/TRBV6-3,CASSFLAVNPYNEQFF
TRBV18,CASSPFSGGDEQYF
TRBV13,CASSQAGLGDEQFF
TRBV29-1,CSVWEETQYF
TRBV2,CASSRASGEDTQYF
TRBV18,CASSIDSQPQHF
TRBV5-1,CASSLNYEQFF
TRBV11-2,CASSSTRQENIQYF
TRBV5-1,CASSLEGLAGVQFF
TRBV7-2,CASSLEDRRLGSPLHF
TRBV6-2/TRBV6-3,CASRGLAGGQAGNEQFF
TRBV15,CATSNRDANYNEQFF
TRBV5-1,CASSPWAGNEQFF
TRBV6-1,CASSEVASYEQYF
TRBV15,CATRRDYAGGDTQYF
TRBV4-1,CASSQARPGNYEQYF
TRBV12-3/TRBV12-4,CASSLEGGGTDTQYF
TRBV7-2,CASSQRAGGLYEQYF
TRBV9,CASSVNGEGEEQFF
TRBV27,CASSSTGGAGYTF
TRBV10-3,CAIVGGKNTEAFF
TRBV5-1,CASSLGKGSDTEAFF